This TCR beta chain was documented in a study of shared clonotypes between healthy human individuals (dated by TCRdb to about 2020). For context, the study as a whole: The cohort comprised two women and a few men aged 18 to 49 years. Per donor, three plates each were used for CD4 naive and CD4 memory, two for CD8 naive, and one for CD8 memory. Different laboratories and diverse techniques were used to prepare libraries and sequence TCR repertoires, to increase sequencing depth and limit assay-specific biases. Leukapheresis yielded between about 0.94 and 8.9 billion PBMCs per donor. To estimate repertoire size and how much clonotype sharing occurs between individuals, the study deeply sequenced the blood TCR repertoires of a handful of healthy adults.

TCR CDR3 regions were amplified from genomic DNA by multiplex PCR using the deep immunoSEQ assay. For each cell subset, the extracted genomic DNA was distributed evenly across all wells of several immunoSEQ 96-well plates, and each plate served as one replicate. For sorted subsets, 200 to 250 ng genomic DNA, equal to approximately 30,000 T cell genomes, was loaded into each replicate PCR. Purified libraries were quantified with a Qubit 3.0 fluorometer, sized on a Bioanalyzer 2100, and re-quantified with the KAPA Library Quantification kit. A separate single-read 150-cycle Illumina NextSeq 550 flow cell was used to sequence each immunoSEQ 96-well plate. In the authors' own workflow: Because the immunoSEQ output held only junctional sequences and lacked quality scores, the filtering could not match the filtering applied to full-length reads. To assign V/J genes and CDR3, sequences were annotated against IMGT germline references using PyIR, a Python wrapper for IgBLAST v1.9. Any read was removed if the V/J assignment was weak (E-value above 1e-6), the CDR3 was missing, or the read contained stop codons, out-of-frame junctions, or ambiguous translated residues. V3J clonotypes were defined by identical inferred V gene, J gene, and CDR3 amino acid sequence. Percentage overlap between repertoires was calculated by dividing the number of shared unique clonotypes by the size of the smaller repertoire. RTK rarefaction, the Chao1 estimator, and Recon v2.1 estimates of unobserved clonotypes were used to assess repertoire richness. Generation probabilities were computed with OLGA for all TCRbeta clonotypes obtained by the gDNA method from several donors. The table was pulled from immuneACCESS by TCRdb, which kept in-frame rearrangements only. Such tables lose some clones; where checked, under half of the loss comes from unresolved V genes, and the rest has no known cause. The DNA gave D and trimming, while V, J and clone size come from that table. The sample table shows about 1,500,000 clones, and roughly 96% are seen once. Roughly 1.2% of the sample is held by the ten biggest clonotypes.

Comments on this clone: Its antigen has not been determined. No qualities accompany the bases; no much larger clone lies one base away.

As encoded in the germline V gene, CDR1 is SQVTM while CDR2 is ANQGSEA. The junction shows trimming of 6 bases on V and 7 bases on J, plus 13 bases between the germline ends. The CDR3 goes from the cysteine to the phenylalanine over 12 residues. Only the CDR3 region is kept as DNA, spanning 36 bases read in frame from base 1. Healthy HIV-negative adults with no recently reported acute infections or vaccinations were included as donors. Only Caucasian adults living in Nashville, Tennessee, USA were represented among the donors. CD4+ T cells were enriched by magnetic negative selection, after which naive cells were positively selected on CD45RA and the negative fraction was taken as the memory subset. Blood was obtained by leukapheresis, after which PBMCs were separated by Ficoll-Histopaque density gradient centrifugation and cryopreserved in liquid nitrogen vapor phase. Analytical flow cytometry was used to check the purity and quantity of each magnetically sorted T cell population. Genomic DNA was isolated from every sorted fraction and measured by UV absorbance on a Nanodrop 2000c.

Points the paper makes about the study in general: The small number of donors limited the genetic and exposure-history diversity represented. Only blood was sampled, and tissue TCR repertoires likely differ from those in blood. Larger estimated clonotype richness was generally found for naive subsets than for memory subsets. When a few donors were compared, the shared fraction of clonotypes was 5% to 6.5% for naive CD4, 3.5% to 4% for naive CD8, 2% to 2.5% for memory CD4, and roughly 0.43% for memory CD8. Even with the large sequencing depth, rarefaction of the sorted-subset datasets indicated that sequencing was incomplete. Compared with non-shared clonotypes, the clonotypes found in all four sorted-subset donors had higher generation probabilities. Pairwise subsampling indicated that sequencing depth was expected to affect the degree of clonotype sharing among donors.

This receptor was taken from a young man in good health. The rearranged chain carries TRBV29-1 and TRBJ2-1; the D gene could be TRBD1 or TRBD2, each one agreeing over 5 bases. The sequenced sample consisted of naive CD4+ T cells sorted from blood. In light of the paper, this sample's cell subset or site label describes: CD45RA+ positively selected. CDR3 region: CSVGRTANEQFF. The nucleotides read TGCAGCGTGGGACGGACGGCTAATGAGCAGTTCTTC.